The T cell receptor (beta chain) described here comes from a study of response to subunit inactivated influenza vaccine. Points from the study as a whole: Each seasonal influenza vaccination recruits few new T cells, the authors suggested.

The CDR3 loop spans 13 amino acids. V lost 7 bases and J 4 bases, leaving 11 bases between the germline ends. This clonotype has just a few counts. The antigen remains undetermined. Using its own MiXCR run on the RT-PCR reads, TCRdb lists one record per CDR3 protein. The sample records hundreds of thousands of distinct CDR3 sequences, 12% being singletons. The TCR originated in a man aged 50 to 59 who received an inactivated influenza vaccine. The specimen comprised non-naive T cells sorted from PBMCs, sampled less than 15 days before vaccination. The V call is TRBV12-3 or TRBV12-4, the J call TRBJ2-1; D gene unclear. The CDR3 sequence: CASIPGPYNEQFF. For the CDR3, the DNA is TGTGCCAGCATTCCAGGACCATACAATGAGCAGTTCTTC.